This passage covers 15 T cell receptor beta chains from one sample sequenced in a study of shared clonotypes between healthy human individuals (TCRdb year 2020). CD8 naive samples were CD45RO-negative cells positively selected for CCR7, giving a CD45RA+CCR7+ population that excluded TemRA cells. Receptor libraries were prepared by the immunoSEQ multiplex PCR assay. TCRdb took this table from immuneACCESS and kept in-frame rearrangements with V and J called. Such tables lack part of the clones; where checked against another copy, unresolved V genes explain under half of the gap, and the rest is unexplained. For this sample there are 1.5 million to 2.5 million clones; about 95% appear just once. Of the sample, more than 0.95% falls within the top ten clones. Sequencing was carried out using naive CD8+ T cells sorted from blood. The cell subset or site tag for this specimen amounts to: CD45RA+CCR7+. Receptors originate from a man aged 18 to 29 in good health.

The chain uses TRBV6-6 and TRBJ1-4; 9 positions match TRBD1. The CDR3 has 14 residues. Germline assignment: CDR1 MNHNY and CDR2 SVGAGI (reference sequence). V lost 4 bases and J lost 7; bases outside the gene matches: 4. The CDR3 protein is CASSSGTGLEKLFF. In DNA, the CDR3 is TGTGCCAGCAGTTCCGGGACAGGGCTTGAAAAACTGTTTTTT.

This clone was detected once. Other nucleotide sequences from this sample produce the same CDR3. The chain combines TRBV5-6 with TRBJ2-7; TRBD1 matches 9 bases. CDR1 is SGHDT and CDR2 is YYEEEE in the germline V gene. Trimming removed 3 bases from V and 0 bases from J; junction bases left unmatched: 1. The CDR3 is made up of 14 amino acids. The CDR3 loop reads CASSSDRGSYEQYF. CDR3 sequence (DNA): TGTGCCAGCAGCTCGGACAGGGGCTCCTACGAGCAGTACTTC.

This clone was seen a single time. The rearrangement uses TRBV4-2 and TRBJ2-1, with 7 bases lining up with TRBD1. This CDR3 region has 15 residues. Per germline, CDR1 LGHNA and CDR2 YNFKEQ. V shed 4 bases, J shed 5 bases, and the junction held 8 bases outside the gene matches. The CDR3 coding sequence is TGTGCCAGCAGCCTCAGCGGACAGGAAGACAATGAGCAGTTCTTC. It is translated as CASSLSGQEDNEQFF.

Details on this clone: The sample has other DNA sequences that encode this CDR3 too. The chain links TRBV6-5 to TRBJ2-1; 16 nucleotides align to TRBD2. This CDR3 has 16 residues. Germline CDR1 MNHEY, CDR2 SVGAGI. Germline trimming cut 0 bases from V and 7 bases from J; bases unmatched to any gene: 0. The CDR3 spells CASSYSGLAGGNEQFF. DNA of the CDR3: TGTGCCAGCAGTTACTCGGGACTAGCGGGGGGGAATGAGCAGTTCTTC.

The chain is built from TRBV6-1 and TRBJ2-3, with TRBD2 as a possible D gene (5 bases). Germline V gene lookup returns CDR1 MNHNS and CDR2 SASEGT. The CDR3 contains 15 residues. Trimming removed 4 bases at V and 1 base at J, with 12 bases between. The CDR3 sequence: CASSALALGTDTQYF. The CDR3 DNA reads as TGTGCCAGCAGTGCATTAGCGTTGGGCACAGATACGCAGTATTTT.

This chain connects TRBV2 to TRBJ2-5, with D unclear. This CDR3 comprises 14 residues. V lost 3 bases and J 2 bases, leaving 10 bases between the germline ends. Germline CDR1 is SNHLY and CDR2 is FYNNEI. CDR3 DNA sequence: TGTGCCAGCAGTGAGGGCTGGGAACAAGAGACCCAGTACTTC. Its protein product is CASSEGWEQETQYF.

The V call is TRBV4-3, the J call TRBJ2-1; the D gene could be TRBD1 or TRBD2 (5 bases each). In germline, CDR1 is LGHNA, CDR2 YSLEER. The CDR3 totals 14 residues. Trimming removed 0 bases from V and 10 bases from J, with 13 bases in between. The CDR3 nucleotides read TGCGCCAGCAGCCAAGACGAGGGGAGCGGAGAGCAGTTCTTC. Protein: CASSQDEGSGEQFF.

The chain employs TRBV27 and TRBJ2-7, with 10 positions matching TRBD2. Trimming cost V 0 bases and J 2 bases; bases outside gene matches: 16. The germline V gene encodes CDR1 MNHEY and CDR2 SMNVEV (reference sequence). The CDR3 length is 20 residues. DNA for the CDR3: TGTGCCAGCAGTTTATCGGCTGTTACTAGCGGGATGTACCCCCCCTACGAGCAGTACTTC. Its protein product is CASSLSAVTSGMYPPYEQYF.

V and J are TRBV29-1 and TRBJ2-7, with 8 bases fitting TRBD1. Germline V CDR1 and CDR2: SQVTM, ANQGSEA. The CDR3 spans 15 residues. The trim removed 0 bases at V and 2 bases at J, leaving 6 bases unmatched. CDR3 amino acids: CSVEDPDRGTYEQYF. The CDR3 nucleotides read TGCAGCGTTGAAGATCCCGACAGGGGAACCTACGAGCAGTACTTC.

The CDR3 DNA follows: TGTGCCAGCAGCGTAACGACAGGGTTGGCAGAGACCCAGTACTTC. This translates into CASSVTTGLAETQYF. V is TRBV9 and J is TRBJ2-5; 7 positions match TRBD1. Germline V gene lookup returns CDR1 SGDLS and CDR2 YYNGEE. V shed 1 base and J 4 bases; nucleotides not matched to a gene: 7. The CDR3 loop spans 15 amino acids.

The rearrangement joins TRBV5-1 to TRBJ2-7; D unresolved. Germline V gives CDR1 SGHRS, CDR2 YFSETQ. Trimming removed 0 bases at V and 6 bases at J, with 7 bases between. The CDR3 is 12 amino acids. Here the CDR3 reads CASSLDGSEQYF. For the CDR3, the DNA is TGCGCCAGCAGCTTGGATGGTAGCGAGCAGTACTTC.

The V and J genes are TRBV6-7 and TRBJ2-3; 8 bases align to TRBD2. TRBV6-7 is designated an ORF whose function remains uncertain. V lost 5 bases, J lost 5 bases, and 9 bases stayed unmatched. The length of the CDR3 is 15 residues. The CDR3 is CASSGPGLVLDTQYF. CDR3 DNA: TGTGCCAGCAGTGGCCCGGGACTAGTTTTAGATACGCAGTATTTT.

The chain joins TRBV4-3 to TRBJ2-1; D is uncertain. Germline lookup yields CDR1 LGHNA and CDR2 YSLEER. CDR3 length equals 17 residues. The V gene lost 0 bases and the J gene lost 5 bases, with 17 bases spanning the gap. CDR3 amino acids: CASSQDSTPDEDNEQFF. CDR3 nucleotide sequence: TGCGCCAGCAGCCAAGATAGTACCCCCGACGAGGACAATGAGCAGTTCTTC.

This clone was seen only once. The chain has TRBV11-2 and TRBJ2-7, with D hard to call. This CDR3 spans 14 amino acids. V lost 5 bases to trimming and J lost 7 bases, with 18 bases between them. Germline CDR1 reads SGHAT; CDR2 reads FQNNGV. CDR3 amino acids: CASSPPAPVGEQYF. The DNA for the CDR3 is TGTGCCAGCAGCCCCCCCGCCCCGGTTGGGGAGCAGTACTTC.

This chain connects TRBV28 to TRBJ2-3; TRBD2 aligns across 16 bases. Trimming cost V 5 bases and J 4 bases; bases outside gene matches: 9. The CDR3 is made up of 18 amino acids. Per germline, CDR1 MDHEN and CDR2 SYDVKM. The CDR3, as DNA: TGTGCCAGCAGTCGCGCCGGGACTAGCGGGGGGGCCCCAGATACGCAGTATTTT. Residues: CASSRAGTSGGAPDTQYF. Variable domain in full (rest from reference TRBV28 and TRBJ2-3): DVKVTQSSRYLVKRTGEKVFLECVQDMDHENMFWYRQDPGLGLRLIYFSYDVKMKEKGDIPEGYSVSREKKERFSLILESASTNQTSMYLCASSRAGTSGGAPDTQYFGPGTRLTVL.